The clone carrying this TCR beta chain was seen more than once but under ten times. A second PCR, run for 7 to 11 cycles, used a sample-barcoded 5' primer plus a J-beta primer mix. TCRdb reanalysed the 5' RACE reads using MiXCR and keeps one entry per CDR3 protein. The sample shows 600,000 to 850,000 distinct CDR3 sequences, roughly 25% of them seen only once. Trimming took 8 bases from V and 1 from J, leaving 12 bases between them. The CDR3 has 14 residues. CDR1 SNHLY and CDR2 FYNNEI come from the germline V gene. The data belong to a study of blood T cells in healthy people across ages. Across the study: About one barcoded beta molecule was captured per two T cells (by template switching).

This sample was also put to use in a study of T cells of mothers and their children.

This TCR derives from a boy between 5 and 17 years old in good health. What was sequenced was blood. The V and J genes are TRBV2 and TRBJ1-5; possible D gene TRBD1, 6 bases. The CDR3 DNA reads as TGTGCCAGCGGCGGGGGGCAGAGCAATCAGCCCCAGCATTTT. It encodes CASGGGQSNQPQHF.